One and the same sample provided the 2 T cell receptor beta chains below, sequenced in a study of CD8 T cells in Susac syndrome. Random hexamers were used to reverse transcribe about 0.5 to 1 ug of RNA. TCRdb reprocessed the immunoSEQ multiplex PCR reads with MiXCR, giving one entry per CDR3 protein. The data show about 180,000 distinct CDR3 sequences, approximately 95% seen once. Sequencing was performed on CD8+ T cells from PBMCs. Receptors originate from a human donor with multiple sclerosis.

This clonotype showed up just once. The chain uses TRBV3-1 and TRBJ2-1; 8 bases agree with TRBD2. With V trimmed by 1 base and J by 1 base, 3 bases remained unmatched. CDR1 and CDR2 (germline): LGHDT, YNNKEL (reference sequence). The CDR3 spans 16 residues. The CDR3 reads CASSQVTSGSYNEQFF. CDR3 sequence (DNA): TGTGCCAGCAGCCAAGTAACTAGCGGATCCTACAATGAGCAGTTCTTC.

The rearrangement links TRBV6-5 to TRBJ2-7; no clear D. This CDR3 has 12 residues. Germline V gene data show CDR1 as MNHEY and CDR2 as SVGAGI. Trimming removed 5 bases at V and 7 bases at J, with 12 bases between. The CDR3 reads CASSANGREQYF. The CDR3 DNA follows: TGTGCCAGCAGTGCTAACGGGCGGGAGCAGTACTTC.